These 25 T cell receptor beta chains originate from one sample sequenced in a study of T-cell reconstitution after alpha-beta-depleted transplantation in children. Unique molecular identifiers were incorporated into the prepared TCRbeta library. TCRdb passed the PCR reads through MiXCR, listing each CDR3 protein once. The repertoire includes 500,000 to 600,000 distinct CDR3 sequences, 25% to 30% of them detected once, and 30% to 45% sits in the top ten. The sequencing here drew on PBMCs, taken before TCRalphabeta/CD19-depleted stem cell transplant. Receptors originate from a boy under three years old with Wiskott-Aldrich syndrome, due to receive a stem cell transplant.

The chain combines TRBV20-1 with TRBJ1-6; no firm D call. The CDR3 runs 13 residues. Trimming took 0 bases from V and 7 from J, leaving 7 bases between them. From germline, CDR1 is DFQATT and CDR2 SNEGSKA (reference sequence). The CDR3 loop reads CSARDYWNSPLHF. CDR3 DNA: TGCAGTGCTAGAGATTATTGGAATTCACCCCTCCACTTT.

This clonotype was seen only a few times. The genes are TRBV4-2 and TRBJ2-3; D is ambiguous. The CDR3 is 15 amino acids. Trimming took off 1 base at V and 5 bases at J, with 13 bases between the two ends. Germline CDR1 is LGHNA and CDR2 is YNFKEQ. Here the CDR3 DNA reads TGTGCCAGCAGCCAAGTTTCGGGTGGGGTAGATACGCAGTATTTT. Translated, it gives CASSQVSGGVDTQYF.

A note on this clonotype: A much larger clone is a single base away; this may be a read error. The chain employs TRBV5-1 and TRBJ2-6; the D gene is possibly TRBD1 (5 bases). The CDR3 extends over 15 amino acids. Germline V gene data show CDR1 as SGHRS and CDR2 as YFSETQ. The CDR3 is CASSLGHSGANGLTF. DNA for the CDR3: TGCGCCAGCAGCTTGGGACACTCTGGGGCCAACGGCCTGACTTTC.

This clonotype turned up a few times. The chain joins TRBV12-3 or TRBV12-4 to TRBJ1-2, with D maybe TRBD1 (5 bases). Between the trimmed V and J ends, which lost 6 bases and 0 bases, there was a span of 14 bases. CDR3 length equals 15 residues. Here the CDR3 DNA reads TGTGCCAGCAGCCCCGCAGGGCGGGCTAACTATGGCTACACCTTC. As protein: CASSPAGRANYGYTF.

CDR3 nucleotides: TGTGCCAGCAGTCTGAGGGACGGCTATAATTCACCCCTCCACTTT. This sequence encodes CASSLRDGYNSPLHF. The chain couples TRBV12-3 or TRBV12-4 to TRBJ1-6; D perhaps matches TRBD1 (5 bases). The CDR3 runs to 15 residues. Trimming left V 5 bases short and J 3 bases short, with 11 bases between.

There are a few counts of this clonotype. V gene TRBV5-1 combines with J gene TRBJ1-4; D gene unclear. The germline CDR1 and CDR2 sequences are SGHRS and YFSETQ. Trimming cost V 5 bases and J 3 bases, with 11 bases left between them. The CDR3 is 14 residues long. The CDR3 DNA sequence: TGCGCCAGCAGGTCAAATCGGGCTAATGAAAAACTGTTTTTT. This translates into CASRSNRANEKLFF.

The chain couples TRBV15 to TRBJ1-1, with a tentative D call TRBD1 (5 bases). Germline V gene sequence: CDR1 LNHNV, CDR2 YYDKDF (reference sequence). The CDR3 consists of 14 residues. Trimming removed 1 base from V and 3 bases from J, with 9 bases in between. CDR3 DNA sequence: TGTGCCACCAGCAGAGCCAGGGAGGACACTGAAGCTTTCTTT. Protein: CATSRAREDTEAFF.

CDR3 DNA: TGTGCCAGCGGCACACCACGCAGGGAGACCCAGTACTTC. Its protein is CASGTPRRETQYF. The rearrangement links TRBV12-3 or TRBV12-4 to TRBJ2-5; the D is unclear. This CDR3 is 13 amino acids long. The V end lost 8 bases, the J end lost 5 bases, and 15 bases lay between the germline ends.

This chain uses TRBV11-2 with TRBJ2-5; 9 positions agree with TRBD2. Trimming cost V 0 bases and J 1 base; bases outside gene matches: 6. The germline gives CDR1 SGHAT, CDR2 FQNNGV. The CDR3 is 17 residues long. The chain's CDR3 is CASSLEVGGRAQETQYF. CDR3 nucleotides: TGTGCCAGCAGCTTAGAGGTGGGCGGGAGGGCCCAAGAGACCCAGTACTTC. Full variable domain (outside the CDR3, taken from reference TRBV11-2 and TRBJ2-5): EAGVAQSPRYKIIEKRQSVAFWCNPISGHATLYWYQQILGQGPKLLIQFQNNGVVDDSQLPKDRFSAERLKGVDSTLKIQPAKLEDSAVYLCASSLEVGGRAQETQYFGPGTRLLVL.

The rearrangement links TRBV15 to TRBJ2-1; 15 bases are a match to TRBD2. V shed 8 bases, J shed 8 bases, and the junction held 13 bases outside the gene matches. The CDR3 covers 17 residues. Germline CDR1 is LNHNV and CDR2 is YYDKDF (reference sequence). DNA of the CDR3: TGTGCCACCCTGCTAGGACTAGCGGGAGGGGCTGCACATGAGCAGTTCTTC. It is translated as CATLLGLAGGAAHEQFF.

The chain employs TRBV5-1 and TRBJ2-3; 10 bases are a match to TRBD2. The germline gives CDR1 SGHRS, CDR2 YFSETQ. The length of the CDR3 is 16 residues. V shed 0 bases, J shed 4 bases, and the junction held 5 bases outside the gene matches. The chain's CDR3 is CASSLGPSGSSDTQYF. In DNA, the CDR3 is TGCGCCAGCAGCTTGGGTCCTAGCGGGAGTTCAGATACGCAGTATTTT.

This clonotype has more than one count but fewer than ten. V usage is TRBV5-6 and J usage is TRBJ2-7; the D call may be TRBD1 or TRBD2 (6 bases each). CDR1 is SGHDT, CDR2 YYEEEE, per germline. The CDR3 totals 14 residues. V was pared by 2 bases and J by 2 bases, with 11 bases between. The DNA of the CDR3 is TGTGCCAGCAGCTTTGCGGGACAACCCTACGAGCAGTACTTC. The encoded protein is CASSFAGQPYEQYF.

V gene TRBV5-1 combines with J gene TRBJ2-1; TRBD1 matches 9 bases. This CDR3 is 15 amino acids long. V shed 4 bases, J shed 9 bases, and the junction held 11 bases outside the gene matches. Germline V CDR1 and CDR2: SGHRS, YFSETQ. This chain's CDR3 is CASSQRQGGIGEQFF. Here the CDR3 DNA reads TGCGCCAGCAGCCAAAGACAGGGGGGTATAGGTGAGCAGTTCTTC.

The chain joins TRBV4-1 to TRBJ2-5; possibly TRBD2 for D (6 bases). The CDR3 is 15 amino acids. Germline V gene sequence: CDR1 MGHRA, CDR2 YSYEKL. V was shortened by 1 base and J by 1 base, with 10 bases between the two germline ends. CDR3 sequence reads: CASSQGSSVQETQYF. CDR3 in DNA: TGCGCCAGCAGCCAAGGTTCTAGCGTCCAAGAGACCCAGTACTTC.

CDR3 bases: TGCGCCAGCAGCTTGCTCTTGGAGACAGATACGCAGTATTTT. Protein: CASSLLLETDTQYF. This chain links TRBV5-1 with TRBJ2-3; D unresolved. Germline V gene data show CDR1 as SGHRS and CDR2 as YFSETQ. The V end was cut by 1 base, the J end by 3 bases, with 9 bases between. The CDR3 covers 14 residues.

In this sample, this clonotype turned up a few times. The chain combines TRBV19 with TRBJ2-1, with 9 nucleotides matching TRBD2. CDR3 size: 14 residues. V was pared by 5 bases and J by 8 bases, with 7 bases of the junction left unmatched. The germline V gene has CDR1 LNHDA and CDR2 SQIVND (reference sequence). For the CDR3, the DNA is TGTGCCAGTAGTTTGGCTAGCGGGATCGATGAGCAGTTCTTC. Protein product: CASSLASGIDEQFF.

V and J are TRBV5-1 and TRBJ2-3; D is unresolved. The ends were cut back, 0 bases at V and 2 bases at J, with 10 bases in the middle. The CDR3 has 15 amino acids. Germline V lookup: CDR1 SGHRS, CDR2 YFSETQ. Written as DNA, the CDR3 is TGCGCCAGCAGCTTGGTATCCAGTAACACAGATACGCAGTATTTT. Protein sequence: CASSLVSSNTDTQYF.

The CDR3 region is CASSSLYRAEQFF. The CDR3 nucleotides are TGCGCCAGCAGCTCCTTATACAGGGCTGAGCAGTTCTTC. The chain uses TRBV5-1 and TRBJ2-1; tentatively, D is TRBD1 (6 bases). The CDR3 totals 13 residues. V was shortened by 3 bases and J by 9 bases, with 13 bases between the two germline ends. Germline CDR1 is SGHRS and CDR2 is YFSETQ.

V is TRBV5-1 and J is TRBJ2-3; no clear D. V was shortened by 4 bases and J by 0 bases, with 15 bases between the two germline ends. CDR3 length equals 16 residues. CDR1 SGHRS and CDR2 YFSETQ come from the germline V gene. CDR3 DNA sequence: TGCGCCAGCAGCGCCGCGTTGGCGCTTAGCACAGATACGCAGTATTTT. Residues: CASSAALALSTDTQYF. Full variable domain (remainder filled in from reference TRBV5-1 and TRBJ2-3): KAGVTQTPRYLIKTRGQQVTLSCSPISGHRSVSWYQQTPGQGLQFLFEYFSETQRNKGNFPGRFSGRQFSNSRSEMNVSTLELGDSALYLCASSAALALSTDTQYFGPGTRLTVL.

Only a few counts were recorded for this clonotype. J is TRBJ2-2 and V is TRBV10-3; D possibly corresponds to TRBD2 (6 bases). The V gene lost 6 bases and the J gene lost 5 bases, with 16 bases spanning the gap. The CDR3 runs to 15 residues. Looked up from germline, CDR1 is ENHRY and CDR2 is SYGVKD. The CDR3 here is CAIRAGFKVTGELFF. CDR3 nucleotides: TGTGCCATCAGGGCGGGGTTTAAGGTTACCGGGGAGCTGTTTTTT.

There are a few counts of this clonotype. V is TRBV7-2 and J is TRBJ2-1; no clear D gene. This CDR3 is 11 amino acids long. CDR1 SGHTA and CDR2 FQGNSA come from the germline V gene. Trimming stripped 5 bases from V and 11 bases from J, with 10 bases between. CDR3 region: CASSQTHKQFF. The CDR3 DNA is TGTGCCAGCAGCCAAACTCATAAGCAGTTCTTC.

This chain joins TRBV12-3 or TRBV12-4 and TRBJ2-1; TRBD2 aligns across 9 bases. The CDR3 has 20 residues. V lost 5 bases and J lost 7; bases outside the gene matches: 24. DNA of the CDR3: TGTGCCAGCAGTGACCCGACCGGGCGGGAGGGCCGTGGGGGTATGAATGAGCAGTTCTTC. Encoded protein: CASSDPTGREGRGGMNEQFF.

In its sample, this clonotype was seen a few times. This sequence joins TRBV9 and TRBJ2-5, with D unclear. The V and J ends lost 1 base and 5 bases respectively, with 24 bases between them. Germline assignment: CDR1 SGDLS and CDR2 YYNGEE. This CDR3 has 18 residues. The CDR3 is CASSVSPTASLTLETQYF. In DNA form, the CDR3 reads TGTGCCAGCAGCGTATCCCCAACGGCCAGCCTCACCCTTGAGACCCAGTACTTC.

This chain joins TRBV30 and TRBJ1-1; 11 positions match TRBD1. Trimming took 3 bases from V and 5 from J; bases not matched to a gene: 8. CDR1 GTSNPN and CDR2 SVGIG come from the germline V gene (reference sequence). The length of the CDR3 is 15 residues. CDR3 residues: CAWSPGQGGRTEAFF. The CDR3 nucleotides read TGTGCCTGGAGCCCGGGACAGGGGGGTCGGACTGAAGCTTTCTTT.

This clonotype came up a few times. This chain joins TRBV27 and TRBJ2-7; 8 bases are shared with TRBD2. Per the germline V gene, CDR1 is MNHEY and CDR2 is SMNVEV (reference sequence). The CDR3 is made up of 14 amino acids. The V and J ends lost 5 bases and 4 bases, in that order; junction bases with no gene match: 7. The CDR3 region is CASSLSGEGYEQYF. In DNA, the CDR3 is TGTGCCAGCAGTCTTAGCGGGGAAGGGTACGAGCAGTACTTC.